One sample yielded the 3 T cell receptor beta chains listed below, sequenced in a study of T cells in Graves' hyperthyroidism and ophthalmopathy. Researchers took RNA transcripts and amplified the TCR beta CDR3 regions from them. HTBI primers were employed in a first-round RT-PCR of the TCR CDR3. TCRdb redid the calling of the multiplex PCR reads with MiXCR, one entry per CDR3 protein. The sample carries hundreds of thousands of distinct CDR3 sequences, about 14% recorded once. Sequencing was carried out using blood. These TCRs come from a woman aged 50 to 60 with Graves' ophthalmopathy.

The CDR3 nucleotides are TGCAGTGCTAGCATCACTAGCGGGAGGGAGGCAGATACGCAGTATTTT. Amino acid sequence: CSASITSGREADTQYF. The chain employs TRBV20-1 and TRBJ2-3; 13 positions agree with TRBD2. V lost 3 bases to trimming and J lost 4 bases; unmatched junction nucleotides: 7. The CDR3 consists of 16 residues. Germline V gives CDR1 DFQATT, CDR2 SNEGSKA (reference sequence).

This clonotype was seen a few times. CDR3 region: CASSIFPGNSNQPQHF. The CDR3 bases are TGTGCCAGTAGTATATTTCCAGGAAATAGCAATCAGCCCCAGCATTTT. V usage is TRBV19 and J usage is TRBJ1-5; no clear D. This CDR3 contains 16 residues. Germline-derived CDR1 and CDR2 are LNHDA and SQIVND (reference sequence). Trimming pared 2 bases from V and 0 bases from J, leaving 11 bases between.

This clonotype was counted between two and nine times. This chain joins TRBV7-2 and TRBJ2-2, with 9 bases matching TRBD2. Trimming at V came to 0 bases and at J to 5 bases, leaving 4 bases not matched to a gene. Per the germline V gene, CDR1 is SGHTA and CDR2 is FQGNSA. This CDR3 is 16 amino acids long. The CDR3 loop reads CASSLAGTSKTGELFF. The CDR3 DNA is TGTGCCAGCAGCTTAGCCGGGACTAGCAAGACCGGGGAGCTGTTTTTT.